Each of the 28 T cell receptor beta chains below was sequenced from the same sample in a study of OX40 agonist ivuxolimab in advanced cancers. Data came from immunoSEQ multiplex PCR; TCRdb stores just in-frame clones and leaves some out. The sample holds about 75,000 clones, around 90% seen once. The sample consisted of CD4+ or CD8+ T cells sorted from blood, taken in a trial of the OX40 agonist ivuxolimab. Receptor source: an adult with an advanced solid tumor such as melanoma, head and neck, liver or kidney cancer.

This chain uses TRBV4-1 with TRBJ2-5, with a tentative D call TRBD2 (5 bases). Trimming stripped 4 bases from V and 11 bases from J, with 26 bases between. Per the germline V gene, CDR1 is MGHRA and CDR2 is YSYEKL. This CDR3 comprises 16 residues. The CDR3 bases are TGCGCCAGCAGCCCTAATCCTATAGCTCCCGCGTCGGGGCAGTACTTC. Protein: CASSPNPIAPASGQYF.

The chain recombines TRBV2 with TRBJ2-1; TRBD2 is a possible D gene (5 bases). Trimming stripped 10 bases from V and 4 bases from J, with 20 bases between. Germline V gives CDR1 SNHLY, CDR2 FYNNEI. This CDR3 is 15 amino acids long. CDR3 sequence (DNA): TGTGCCACCGGGAAAGGGATGAGTGGGTACAATGAGCAGTTCTTC. Its translation: CATGKGMSGYNEQFF.

The CDR3 DNA follows: TGTGCCAGCAGTTTAACGTCAGCCCGCAATCAGCCCCAGCATTTT. Its translation: CASSLTSARNQPQHF. The J gene is TRBJ1-5, the V gene TRBV27; no firm D call. This CDR3 is built from 15 residues. Trimming took off 2 bases at V and 2 bases at J, with 10 bases between the two ends. CDR1 MNHEY and CDR2 SMNVEV come from the germline V gene (reference sequence).

The chain carries TRBV27 and TRBJ2-1, with TRBD2 matching 7 bases. This CDR3 contains 15 residues. J lost 9 bases, V lost 7 bases, and 15 bases had no gene match. From germline, CDR1 is MNHEY and CDR2 SMNVEV (reference sequence). The CDR3 DNA reads TGTGCCAGCAAACGACCCGGGGGGATGGACGGTGAGCAGTTCTTC. Translation: CASKRPGGMDGEQFF.

The V and J genes are TRBV9 and TRBJ1-5; a weak D match, TRBD1 (6 bases). Per germline, CDR1 SGDLS and CDR2 YYNGEE. This CDR3 is built from 13 residues. V lost 4 bases and J 6 bases, leaving 11 bases between the germline ends. The CDR3: CASSPAGAQPQHF. The CDR3 coding sequence is TGTGCCAGCAGCCCCGCGGGGGCTCAGCCCCAGCATTTT.

V gene TRBV7-8 combines with J gene TRBJ2-2, with 8 nucleotides matching TRBD2. The CDR3 runs 13 residues. Germline lookup yields CDR1 SGHVS and CDR2 FQNEAQ. The V and J ends lost 1 base and 8 bases, in that order; junction bases with no gene match: 0. The CDR3 is CASSLGLAGELFF. The CDR3 DNA sequence: TGTGCCAGCAGCTTAGGACTAGCGGGGGAGCTGTTTTTT.

The V and J genes are TRBV7-2 and TRBJ1-2, with no clear D. Trimming took 0 bases from V and 4 from J, leaving 9 bases between them. Germline CDR1 reads SGHTA; CDR2 reads FQGNSA. The CDR3 runs to 14 residues. Here the CDR3 DNA reads TGTGCCAGCAGCTTAGCCCTGGCAGTCTATGGCTACACCTTC. This encodes CASSLALAVYGYTF.

This clone was found once. The J gene is TRBJ2-3, the V gene TRBV15; 7 bases are shared with TRBD2. The germline gives CDR1 LNHNV, CDR2 YYDKDF (reference sequence). The CDR3 loop spans 18 amino acids. The V and J ends lost 3 bases and 2 bases, in that order; junction bases with no gene match: 14. CDR3 protein: CATSSPRGTILLTDTQYF. DNA for the CDR3: TGTGCCACCAGCAGCCCCCGTGGGACTATACTACTCACAGATACGCAGTATTTT.

Comments on this clone: The junction does not match germline at one end; this may be a read error. The V call is TRBV9, the J call TRBJ2-3, with 7 bases lining up with TRBD1. Germline CDR1 and CDR2: SGDLS and YYNGEE. The CDR3 has 15 amino acids. The CDR3 loop reads CASGVGGQTTDTQYF. CDR3 DNA sequence: TGTGCCAGCGGCGTAGGGGGACAGACCACAGATACGCAGTATTTT.

This CDR3 is CASSPNNQRGSYEQYF. The CDR3 DNA is TGTGCCAGCAGCCCCAATAATCAGCGTGGATCCTACGAGCAGTACTTC. The V call is TRBV7-3, the J call TRBJ2-7; D gene unclear. Trimming left V 5 bases short and J 1 base short, with 18 bases between. CDR3 length: 16 amino acids. Germline CDR1 and CDR2: SGHTA and FQGTGA.

The CDR3 here is CASSLVERNTEAFF. The CDR3 nucleotides read TGTGCCAGCAGCTTAGTGGAGAGGAACACTGAAGCTTTCTTT. This chain connects TRBV7-2 to TRBJ1-1, with D unresolved. Germline V gives CDR1 SGHTA, CDR2 FQGNSA. V was pared by 1 base and J by 1 base, with 7 bases between. The length of the CDR3 is 14 residues.

This clone has only a few counts. The J gene is TRBJ1-6, the V gene TRBV7-9, with D hard to call. V was cut by 3 bases and J by 7 bases, with 4 bases left in between. This CDR3 is built from 12 residues. Germline V gene lookup returns CDR1 SEHNR and CDR2 FQNEAQ (reference sequence). CDR3 loop: CASSFENSPLHF. Here the CDR3 DNA reads TGTGCCAGCAGCTTCGAAAATTCACCCCTCCACTTT.

V gene TRBV7-2 combines with J gene TRBJ2-2; weak D call: TRBD1 (5 bases). V was pared by 1 base and J by 4 bases, with 13 bases between. The CDR3 sequence is 16 residues long. The V gene's germline CDR1 is SGHTA and CDR2 FQGNSA. The CDR3 spells CASSLVPRASTGELFF. The CDR3 DNA sequence: TGTGCCAGCAGCTTAGTTCCCAGGGCGAGCACCGGGGAGCTGTTTTTT.

This clone was seen once. The chain uses TRBV6-5 and TRBJ1-3; tentatively, D is TRBD1 (5 bases). CDR1 MNHEY and CDR2 SVGAGI come from the germline V gene. Trimming stripped 0 bases from V and 4 bases from J, with 13 bases between. The CDR3 length is 16 residues. The CDR3 protein is CASSYSGQGAGNTIYF. The CDR3, as DNA: TGTGCCAGCAGTTACTCGGGCCAGGGTGCGGGAAACACCATATATTTT.

The chain couples TRBV7-2 to TRBJ2-7, with D tentatively TRBD2 (6 bases). Germline lookup yields CDR1 SGHTA and CDR2 FQGNSA. The CDR3 is 15 residues long. Trimming took off 5 bases at V and 3 bases at J, with 17 bases between the two ends. CDR3 DNA sequence: TGTGCCAGCAGCCAAGCGGTAGCGGCTGGCTACGAGCAGTACTTC. Translating it yields CASSQAVAAGYEQYF. Supplemented by reference TRBV7-2 and TRBJ2-7, the full variable domain reads GAGVSQSPSNKVTEKGKDVELRCDPISGHTALYWYRQSLGQGLEFLIYFQGNSAPDKSGLPSDRFSAERTGGSVSTLTIQRTQQEDSAVYLCASSQAVAAGYEQYFGPGTRLTVT.

The chain employs TRBV27 and TRBJ2-1; D is uncertain. CDR3 length: 14 residues. V lost 6 bases and J 2 bases, leaving 11 bases between the germline ends. CDR1 and CDR2 (germline): MNHEY, SMNVEV (reference sequence). CDR3 coding DNA: TGTGCCAGCAGGACTGGGTTACCCTACAATGAGCAGTTCTTC. Encoded protein: CASRTGLPYNEQFF.

This clone showed up just a few times. The chain links TRBV18 to TRBJ1-5; TRBD1 matches 9 bases. Germline CDR1 reads KGHSH; CDR2 reads LQKENI. This CDR3 has 14 amino acids. Trimming took 2 bases from V and 5 from J; bases not matched to a gene: 1. CDR3 sequence: CASSPGQGYQPQHF. Written as DNA, the CDR3 is TGTGCCAGCTCACCAGGACAGGGGTATCAGCCCCAGCATTTT. The full variable domain, completed using reference TRBV18 and TRBJ1-5, is NAGVMQNPRHLVRRRGQEARLRCSPMKGHSHVYWYRQLPEEGLKFMVYLQKENIIDESGMPKERFSAEFPKEGPSILRIQQVVRGDSAAYFCASSPGQGYQPQHFGDGTRLSIL.

CDR3 region: CASSGQPNQPQHF. In nucleotides, the CDR3 is TGTGCCAGCAGTGGTCAGCCCAATCAGCCCCAGCATTTT. This chain links TRBV2 with TRBJ1-5; no reliable D call. The CDR3 loop spans 13 amino acids. From germline, CDR1 is SNHLY and CDR2 FYNNEI. The V end lost 4 bases, the J end lost 3 bases, and 7 bases lay between the germline ends.

The chain employs TRBV5-6 and TRBJ2-7; 7 nucleotides align to TRBD1. The CDR3 totals 13 residues. Germline V gives CDR1 SGHDT, CDR2 YYEEEE. After removal of 4 bases from V and 7 bases from J, the junction contained 8 bases not matched to a gene. This CDR3 reads CASSRRGGLEQYF. The CDR3 DNA reads as TGTGCCAGCAGCCGACGAGGGGGCCTAGAGCAGTACTTC.

V and J are TRBV5-4 and TRBJ2-5; 8 bases match TRBD1. The CDR3 covers 15 residues. The germline V gene encodes CDR1 SGHNT and CDR2 YYREEE (reference sequence). V lost 3 bases to trimming and J lost 1 base; unmatched junction nucleotides: 5. The CDR3 coding sequence is TGTGCCAGCAGCTGGGGACAGGAAACCCAAGAGACCCAGTACTTC. It translates to CASSWGQETQETQYF.

This chain uses TRBV28 with TRBJ2-3, with D unclear. V shed 3 bases and J shed 2 bases, with 12 bases lying between them. CDR1 is MDHEN, CDR2 SYDVKM, per germline. This CDR3 region has 15 residues. The CDR3 loop reads CASSFGGGTTDTQYF. The CDR3 bases are TGTGCCAGCAGTTTTGGTGGCGGTACCACAGATACGCAGTATTTT.

V is TRBV5-1 and J is TRBJ1-6; 7 bases map to TRBD1. J lost 13 bases, V lost 0 bases, and 7 bases had no gene match. The CDR3 runs to 14 residues. Germline loops: CDR1 SGHRS, CDR2 YFSETQ. CDR3 residues: CASSLEGAGTPLHF. CDR3 nucleotide sequence: TGCGCCAGCAGCTTGGAGGGGGCGGGGACGCCCCTCCACTTT.

V gene TRBV4-3 combines with J gene TRBJ1-6, with D hard to call. This CDR3 comprises 15 residues. The ends were cut back, 4 bases at V and 10 bases at J, with 17 bases in the middle. Per germline, CDR1 LGHNA and CDR2 YSLEER. In nucleotides, the CDR3 is TGCGCCAGCAGCCGTAACCATGGGGAAGAATCACCCCTCCACTTT. Its translation is CASSRNHGEESPLHF.

This chain connects TRBV18 to TRBJ2-3; D tentatively reads TRBD1 or TRBD2 (6 bases each). CDR3 length: 16 residues. The V and J ends lost 4 bases and 1 base respectively, with 15 bases between them. Germline V CDR1 and CDR2: KGHSH, LQKENI. The CDR3 DNA sequence: TGTGCCAGCTCACTAAGGGGGGCCCAGGGCACAGATACGCAGTATTTT. As protein: CASSLRGAQGTDTQYF.

The chain uses TRBV19 and TRBJ2-2, with 10 bases lining up with TRBD2. Germline lookup yields CDR1 LNHDA and CDR2 SQIVND (reference sequence). Losses at the gene ends were 9 bases for V and 2 bases for J; bases not matched to a gene: 12. The CDR3 covers 17 residues. The CDR3 sequence: CASRARSGRANTGELFF. CDR3 in DNA: TGTGCCAGCCGGGCCAGGAGCGGGAGGGCCAACACCGGGGAGCTGTTTTTT.

This clone was counted a single time. This sequence joins TRBV7-3 and TRBJ1-5, with D uncertain. CDR1 is SGHTA, CDR2 FQGTGA, per germline. There are 14 residues in the CDR3. V lost 2 bases and J 2 bases, leaving 7 bases between the germline ends. The CDR3 loop reads CASSLDSGNQPQHF. In nucleotides, the CDR3 is TGTGCCAGCAGCTTAGATAGTGGCAATCAGCCCCAGCATTTT.

The chain couples TRBV4-1 to TRBJ2-7, with 8 bases fitting TRBD2. CDR3 size: 15 residues. Germline CDR1 MGHRA, CDR2 YSYEKL. V dropped 0 bases and J dropped 5; count of bases not matched to a gene: 6. The CDR3 DNA follows: TGCGCCAGCAGCCAAGAAGCGGGAGCCGCCCACGAGCAGTACTTC. Its protein is CASSQEAGAAHEQYF.

V and J are TRBV10-3 and TRBJ2-1; D unresolved. The CDR3 is 12 amino acids. The germline V gene has CDR1 ENHRY and CDR2 SYGVKD. Deletions cut 0 bases from V and 9 bases from J, with 6 bases between. Written as DNA, the CDR3 is TGTGCCATCAGTGAGTCGATGTTTGAGCAGTTCTTC. Protein product: CAISESMFEQFF.